This T cell receptor beta chain is from a study of technical replicates of blood from a few donors. The table came from immunoSEQ multiplex PCR; TCRdb's copy has only in-frame clones and leaves some out. The data hold approximately 85,000 clones, with 85% to 95% observed a single time. The length of the CDR3 is 13 residues. V gave up 11 bases and J gave up 5 bases; unmatched junction bases: 9. The germline V gene has CDR1 SEHNR and CDR2 FQNEAQ (reference sequence). The specimen sequenced was T cells isolated from PBMCs. The source of this sequence is a human donor in good health. The V and J genes are TRBV7-9 and TRBJ2-5, with 9 bases identical to TRBD1. This chain's CDR3 is CAGLTGGAETQYF. CDR3 DNA: TGTGCCGGTCTTACAGGGGGCGCGGAGACCCAGTACTTC.